The 26 T cell receptor beta chains presented below share a single source sample, sequenced in a study of CD8+ T cells in alopecia areata. RNA, once extracted, was reverse transcribed into cDNA for use as the sequencing template. Profiling relied on immunoSEQ multiplex PCR, and the TCRdb table lists in-frame clones only, not all of them. Among 110,000 or so clones listed, 55% to 70% were seen once. Material: CD4+ T cells sorted from blood. These receptors were collected from a human donor in good health.

In this sample, this clone turned up a few times. This chain links TRBV7-2 with TRBJ1-2; 11 bases agree with TRBD1. CDR1 is SGHTA, CDR2 FQGNSA, per germline. This CDR3 contains 14 residues. V dropped 6 bases and J dropped 2; count of bases not matched to a gene: 2. The CDR3, as DNA: TGTGCCAGCAGGGGACAGGGGGGGAACTATGGCTACACCTTC. Protein: CASRGQGGNYGYTF.

This clone was observed a few times. In DNA form, the CDR3 reads TGTGCCATCAGCTCCGGGACAGGCACCTACGAGCAGTACTTC. Amino acid sequence: CAISSGTGTYEQYF. This sequence joins TRBV10-3 and TRBJ2-7, with 8 bases matching TRBD1. Germline V lookup: CDR1 ENHRY, CDR2 SYGVKD. With V trimmed by 6 bases and J by 2 bases, 6 bases remained unmatched. This CDR3 spans 14 amino acids.

V and J are TRBV30 and TRBJ2-1, with D possibly being TRBD1 or TRBD2 (7 bases each). CDR1 and CDR2 from the germline V gene are GTSNPN and SVGIG (reference sequence). The length of the CDR3 is 19 residues. V dropped 1 base and J dropped 0 bases, with 22 bases sitting between them. Here the CDR3 reads CAWSGEGQPKSSSYNEQFF. Here the CDR3 DNA reads TGTGCCTGGAGTGGGGAGGGACAGCCTAAATCGAGCTCCTACAATGAGCAGTTCTTC.

V and J are TRBV5-1 and TRBJ2-7; D remains ambiguous. Germline V gene sequence: CDR1 SGHRS, CDR2 YFSETQ. The CDR3 extends over 11 amino acids. The V and J ends lost 4 bases and 5 bases respectively, with 7 bases between them. CDR3 amino acids: CASSEHDEQYF. CDR3 DNA sequence: TGCGCCAGCAGCGAACACGACGAGCAGTACTTC.

CDR3 sequence reads: CASSLQEGGSTDTQYF. Here the CDR3 DNA reads TGCGCCAGCAGCTTGCAGGAAGGGGGTAGCACAGATACGCAGTATTTT. V and J are TRBV5-1 and TRBJ2-3, with D possibly matching TRBD1 (6 bases). There are 16 residues in the CDR3. Germline-derived CDR1 and CDR2 are SGHRS and YFSETQ. Trimming left V 1 base short and J 0 bases short, with 12 bases between.

V is TRBV19 and J is TRBJ1-5; D is possibly TRBD1 (6 bases). The CDR3 is 15 amino acids. Per the germline V gene, CDR1 is LNHDA and CDR2 is SQIVND (reference sequence). Trimming stripped 6 bases from V and 4 bases from J, with 16 bases between. In nucleotides, the CDR3 is TGTGCCAGTAGGCGCGACCGGGACAAGAATCAGCCCCAGCATTTT. Translated, it gives CASRRDRDKNQPQHF.

This clone was seen more than once but under ten times. This chain links TRBV7-9 with TRBJ2-5; D not resolved. This CDR3 region has 11 residues. Germline V gene data show CDR1 as SEHNR and CDR2 as FQNEAQ (reference sequence). Trimming cost V 0 bases and J 4 bases, with 0 bases left between them. CDR3 nucleotides: TGTGCCAGCAGCTTAGCAGAGACCCAGTACTTC. Translated: CASSLAETQYF.

This clone was seen only a few times. The V call is TRBV30, the J call TRBJ1-4, with D tentatively TRBD1 (5 bases). The CDR3 spans 12 residues. The ends were cut back, 8 bases at V and 8 bases at J, with 15 bases in the middle. The germline gives CDR1 GTSNPN, CDR2 SVGIG (reference sequence). In DNA, the CDR3 is TGTGCCGGGGGACCGGAGGGGGAAAAACTGTTTTTT. It is translated as CAGGPEGEKLFF.

This chain joins TRBV19 and TRBJ2-3; D is unresolved. V lost 6 bases to trimming and J lost 0 bases, with 10 bases between them. The CDR3 loop spans 14 amino acids. CDR1 and CDR2 from the germline V gene are LNHDA and SQIVND (reference sequence). This CDR3 is CASSGGGSTDTQYF. DNA for the CDR3: TGTGCCAGTAGCGGCGGCGGTAGCACAGATACGCAGTATTTT.

The rearrangement links TRBV11-2 to TRBJ2-6; the D is unclear. This CDR3 is 14 amino acids long. CDR1 is SGHAT and CDR2 is FQNNGV in the germline V gene. Trimming stripped 3 bases from V and 0 bases from J, with 3 bases between. CDR3 in amino acids: CASSFSSGANVLTF. The CDR3 coding sequence is TGTGCCAGCAGCTTCTCCTCTGGGGCCAACGTCCTGACTTTC.

This chain links TRBV5-1 with TRBJ2-7; D is perhaps TRBD1 or TRBD2 (5 bases each). Trimming pared 1 base from V and 2 bases from J, leaving 13 bases between. CDR1 and CDR2 from the germline V gene are SGHRS and YFSETQ. The CDR3 totals 15 residues. The CDR3, as DNA: TGCGCCAGCAGCTTGCTGGGACCGAGTGCCTACGAGCAGTACTTC. Its protein is CASSLLGPSAYEQYF.

The V call is TRBV4-1, the J call TRBJ2-3, with D possibly being TRBD2 (6 bases). The germline gives CDR1 MGHRA, CDR2 YSYEKL. V lost 1 base to trimming and J lost 9 bases, with 11 bases between them. This CDR3 region has 13 residues. CDR3 sequence (DNA): TGCGCCAGCAGCCAAGTTGGGGCGGGAACGCAGTATTTT. Its protein is CASSQVGAGTQYF.

This clone was picked up a small number of times. The chain recombines TRBV28 with TRBJ1-6, with 7 bases that match TRBD1. The CDR3 has 16 residues. Trimming removed 5 bases from V and 8 bases from J; junction bases left unmatched: 12. Per germline, CDR1 MDHEN and CDR2 SYDVKM. The CDR3 nucleotides are TGTGCCAGCAGTGAAAGCGGGACAGTGCGGTATTCACCCCTCCACTTT. This gives the protein CASSESGTVRYSPLHF.

This clone was counted only a few times. The rearrangement joins TRBV25-1 to TRBJ2-7, with 7 bases lining up with TRBD1. CDR1 is MGHDK and CDR2 is SYGVNS in the germline V gene. CDR3 length equals 12 residues. CDR3 sequence: CGSPGQTYEQYF. The CDR3 nucleotides are TGTGGGAGTCCGGGACAGACCTACGAGCAGTACTTC.

This clone has just a few counts. The chain carries TRBV19 and TRBJ1-5; D is perhaps TRBD1 (6 bases). V was cut by 10 bases and J by 3 bases, with 19 bases left in between. Germline-derived CDR1 and CDR2 are LNHDA and SQIVND (reference sequence). The CDR3 covers 15 residues. CDR3 loop: CATCETGPLNQPQHF. The CDR3 DNA reads TGTGCCACCTGTGAGACAGGACCTCTCAATCAGCCCCAGCATTTT.

In its sample, this clone was seen a few times. This chain uses TRBV27 with TRBJ2-7; D is perhaps TRBD1 (6 bases). V lost 3 bases and J lost 5, with 17 bases in between. The CDR3 covers 15 residues. Germline loops: CDR1 MNHEY, CDR2 SMNVEV (reference sequence). CDR3 sequence: CASSFRGNIADEQYF. The DNA for the CDR3 is TGTGCCAGCAGTTTCAGGGGAAATATTGCGGACGAGCAGTACTTC.

The chain joins TRBV10-3 to TRBJ2-7, with 9 bases that match TRBD1. The trim removed 3 bases at V and 5 bases at J, leaving 8 bases unmatched. The germline CDR1 and CDR2 sequences are ENHRY and SYGVKD. The length of the CDR3 is 15 residues. DNA of the CDR3: TGTGCCATCAGTGATGCGGGACAGGGAGATAACGAGCAGTACTTC. Its translation: CAISDAGQGDNEQYF.

This clone was detected only once. The J gene is TRBJ2-7, the V gene TRBV30; TRBD1 is a possible D gene (6 bases). The V and J ends lost 3 bases and 2 bases respectively, with 20 bases between them. The CDR3 consists of 16 residues. The germline gives CDR1 GTSNPN, CDR2 SVGIG (reference sequence). DNA of the CDR3: TGTGCCTGGAGCCAGACGGACAGAGGAGTCCCCTACGAGCAGTACTTC. Amino acid sequence: CAWSQTDRGVPYEQYF.

This clone was seen more than once but under ten times. This sequence joins TRBV19 and TRBJ1-2; tentative D call: TRBD1 (6 bases). V lost 5 bases and J lost 6, with 13 bases in between. The CDR3 contains 13 residues. Per germline, CDR1 LNHDA and CDR2 SQIVND (reference sequence). CDR3 protein: CASSPVRGDGYTF. CDR3 in DNA: TGTGCCAGTAGTCCGGTCAGGGGAGATGGCTACACCTTC.

This chain links TRBV30 with TRBJ1-1; D remains ambiguous. CDR3 length: 13 residues. Per germline, CDR1 GTSNPN and CDR2 SVGIG (reference sequence). The V end was cut by 2 bases, the J end by 4 bases, with 11 bases between. The CDR3 coding sequence is TGTGCCTGGAGTCATAAACCGCCCACTGAAGCTTTCTTT. Its protein is CAWSHKPPTEAFF.

This chain links TRBV30 with TRBJ1-1; D is uncertain. The germline CDR1 and CDR2 sequences are GTSNPN and SVGIG (reference sequence). The CDR3 sequence is 14 residues long. The germline V and J ends were trimmed by 2 bases and 8 bases, with 18 bases remaining between them. The CDR3 DNA is TGTGCCTGGAGTAGAGCGGAGGGCGCAGCCGAAGCTTTCTTT. It translates to CAWSRAEGAAEAFF.

The rearrangement uses TRBV5-6 and TRBJ2-1; a possible D gene is TRBD1 (7 bases). V lost 5 bases, J lost 2 bases, and 14 bases lay in between. This CDR3 region has 15 residues. The V gene's germline CDR1 is SGHDT and CDR2 YYEEEE. Written as DNA, the CDR3 is TGTGCCAGCAGGGAGGGCAGGGGGACCTACAATGAGCAGTTCTTC. Protein product: CASREGRGTYNEQFF. Drawing the rest from reference TRBV5-6 and TRBJ2-1, the complete variable domain is DAGVTQSPTHLIKTRGQQVTLRCSPKSGHDTVSWYQQALGQGPQFIFQYYEEEERQRGNFPDRFSGHQFPNYSSELNVNALLLGDSALYLCASREGRGTYNEQFFGPGTRLTVL.

This clone was counted a single time. This chain joins TRBV30 and TRBJ1-6; D gene unclear. The V gene's germline CDR1 is GTSNPN and CDR2 SVGIG (reference sequence). The CDR3 spans 14 residues. Trimming stripped 7 bases from V and 7 bases from J, with 17 bases between. CDR3 protein: CAFQATIWNSPLHF. The CDR3 bases are TGTGCCTTCCAAGCGACAATCTGGAATTCACCCCTCCACTTT.

This chain links TRBV15 with TRBJ1-2; D is unclear. In germline, CDR1 is LNHNV, CDR2 YYDKDF (reference sequence). The CDR3 is 12 amino acids. V dropped 5 bases and J dropped 6 bases, with 10 bases sitting between them. The CDR3 region has the DNA TGTGCCACCAGCGGAAAGGGTGATGGCTACACCTTC. Its translation: CATSGKGDGYTF.

The chain joins TRBV29-1 to TRBJ2-7; 11 positions agree with TRBD1. The germline V gene has CDR1 SQVTM and CDR2 ANQGSEA. The CDR3 is 13 residues long. Losses at the gene ends were 6 bases for V and 8 bases for J; bases not matched to a gene: 9. CDR3 residues: CSVEDRGPTKQYF. Here the CDR3 DNA reads TGCAGCGTAGAGGACAGGGGGCCGACCAAGCAGTACTTC.

The chain is built from TRBV19 and TRBJ2-2; D possibly matches TRBD1 or TRBD2 (5 bases each). This CDR3 has 15 residues. In germline, CDR1 is LNHDA, CDR2 SQIVND (reference sequence). The V end lost 7 bases, the J end lost 3 bases, and 15 bases lay between the germline ends. Here the CDR3 reads CASMRSGTYTGELFF. The CDR3 DNA sequence: TGTGCCAGTATGCGGTCCGGGACCTACACCGGGGAGCTGTTTTTT.